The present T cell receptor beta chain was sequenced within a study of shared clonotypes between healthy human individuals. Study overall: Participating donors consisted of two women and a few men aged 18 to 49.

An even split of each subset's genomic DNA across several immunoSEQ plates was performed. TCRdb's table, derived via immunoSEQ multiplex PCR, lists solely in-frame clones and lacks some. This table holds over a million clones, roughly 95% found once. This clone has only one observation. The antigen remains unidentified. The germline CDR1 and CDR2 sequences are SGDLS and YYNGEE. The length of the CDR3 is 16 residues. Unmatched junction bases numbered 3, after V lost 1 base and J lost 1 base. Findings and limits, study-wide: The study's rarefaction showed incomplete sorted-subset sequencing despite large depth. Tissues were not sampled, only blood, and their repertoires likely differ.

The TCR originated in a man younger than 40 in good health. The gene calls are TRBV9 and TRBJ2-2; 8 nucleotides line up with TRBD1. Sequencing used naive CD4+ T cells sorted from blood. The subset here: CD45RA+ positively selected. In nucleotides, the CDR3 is TGTGCCAGCAGCGTATCCGGGACAGGGAACACCGGGGAGCTGTTTTTT. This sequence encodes CASSVSGTGNTGELFF.